This T cell receptor beta chain was identified during a study of metastatic and nonmetastatic thyroid tumors. Turning to the study itself: Where malignant and benign thyroid patients were concerned, repertoires were compared across blood and tumor or nodule tissue.

Study-level points and caveats: Malignant tumors reportedly showed significantly higher TCR beta diversity than benign nodules in both blood and tumor.

This clone has a count of ten or more. Its antigen is not known. Study processing details: A classifier of distant metastasis in papillary thyroid cancer was built from CDR3 differences (across clinicopathological groups). MiXCR reprocessed the PCR reads for TCRdb. V and J calls and clone size were set by TCRdb, not the authors. The sample holds under 100,000 clones, 8.6% seen once. The CDR3 is made up of 12 amino acids. Germline CDR1 reads SEHNR; CDR2 reads FQNEAQ (reference sequence). V shed 9 bases and J shed 4 bases, with 12 bases lying between them. Every patient was untreated before thyroid surgery.

This receptor was obtained from a female donor with papillary thyroid cancer or a benign thyroid nodule (not recorded which). Some clones in this sample may be carry-over from other donors' samples. Sequenced material: blood. The rearrangement uses TRBV7-9 and TRBJ1-1; D is uncertain. For the CDR3, the DNA is TGTGCCAGTTGTTTATCTGCCACTGAAGCTTTCTTT. The encoded protein is CASCLSATEAFF.